This passage covers 10 T cell receptor beta chains from one sample sequenced in a study of T cells after posttransplantation cyclophosphamide. Treatment was busulfan-fludarabine conditioning, a marrow graft, and cyclophosphamide on days +3 and +4. Some clones are missing from TCRdb's copy, which holds only in-frame ones; the method was immunoSEQ multiplex PCR. Among fewer than 12,000 clones, 65% to 85% were seen once, and the ten largest hold under 7%. Here the sequenced sample was PBMCs, taken after allogeneic stem cell transplant with posttransplant cyclophosphamide. These receptors were collected from a female patient aged 45-65 years who received an allogeneic stem cell transplant from a related donor, was CMV-positive, and had no GVHD. Some T cells may be supplied by the graft donor.

The chain couples TRBV6-4 to TRBJ2-7, with a tentative D call TRBD2 (5 bases). CDR3 length: 17 residues. Trimming removed 2 bases from V and 1 base from J, with 18 bases in between. Germline CDR1 reads MRHNA; CDR2 reads SNTAGT. CDR3: CASSDILEGNQSYEQYF. The CDR3 DNA reads as TGTGCCAGCAGTGACATCCTAGAGGGTAACCAATCCTACGAGCAGTACTTC.

The rearrangement uses TRBV7-6 and TRBJ2-5; TRBD2 is a possible D gene (6 bases). Looked up from germline, CDR1 is SGHVS and CDR2 is FNYEAQ. The CDR3 is made up of 15 amino acids. Trimming shortened V by 1 base and J by 4 bases, and 13 bases separated the two germline ends. CDR3 coding DNA: TGTGCCAGCAGCTTAGTTCTCGGGGGTTCAGAGACCCAGTACTTC. This encodes CASSLVLGGSETQYF.

The CDR3 here is CASSLGIHSNQPQHF. The CDR3 coding sequence is TGTGCCAGCAGCCTCGGGATTCATAGCAATCAGCCCCAGCATTTT. The rearrangement uses TRBV7-2 and TRBJ1-5; D is ambiguous. CDR3 length: 15 residues. CDR1 and CDR2 from the germline V gene are SGHTA and FQGNSA. Between the trimmed V and J ends, which lost 5 bases and 0 bases, there was a span of 11 bases.

The chain joins TRBV13 to TRBJ1-1; 7 bases are a match to TRBD1. Germline-derived CDR1 and CDR2 are PRHDT and FYEKMQ (reference sequence). The junction had 6 bases not matched to a gene; V was cut back by 7 bases and J by 7 bases. The CDR3 loop spans 12 amino acids. The CDR3, as DNA: TGTGCCAGCACCCCACGGGACAGTGAAGCTTTCTTT. Amino acid sequence: CASTPRDSEAFF.

The chain couples TRBV4-2 to TRBJ2-1; weak D call: TRBD1 (5 bases). This CDR3 has 14 residues. Germline CDR1 is LGHNA and CDR2 is YNFKEQ. Trimming pared 5 bases from V and 3 bases from J, leaving 11 bases between. In nucleotides, the CDR3 is TGTGCCAGCAGCTTACAGGACATCTACAATGAGCAGTTCTTC. Translating it yields CASSLQDIYNEQFF.

The chain joins TRBV5-1 to TRBJ1-2; maybe TRBD1 (6 bases). Germline loops: CDR1 SGHRS, CDR2 YFSETQ. The CDR3 totals 16 residues. Trimming took off 0 bases at V and 7 bases at J, with 19 bases between the two ends. CDR3 nucleotide sequence: TGCGCCAGCAGCTTGGAAGTGGGGCCAGGGGCATTTGGCTACACCTTC. Translating it yields CASSLEVGPGAFGYTF.

Turning to this clone: Sequence at one end of the junction differs from germline and may be a read error. The J gene is TRBJ1-2, the V gene TRBV7-8; D is unresolved. Germline CDR1 SGHVS, CDR2 FQNEAQ. CDR3 size: 11 residues. The CDR3 loop is CASSLRGPLSF. CDR3 nucleotide sequence: TGTGCCAGCAGCTTACGCGGGCCCCTCTCCTTC.

J is TRBJ1-6 and V is TRBV14; D not certain. CDR1 is SGHDN and CDR2 is FVKESK in the germline V gene. Trimming pared 1 base from V and 10 bases from J, leaving 11 bases between. This CDR3 is built from 14 residues. The CDR3 loop reads CASSQVPGHSPLHF. The CDR3 DNA reads TGTGCCAGCAGCCAAGTTCCAGGCCACTCACCCCTCCACTTT.

This chain links TRBV6-6 with TRBJ2-3, with 15 positions matching TRBD2. The CDR3 runs to 16 residues. The trim removed 4 bases at V and 7 bases at J, leaving 6 bases unmatched. CDR1 MNHNY and CDR2 SVGAGI come from the germline V gene (reference sequence). The CDR3: CASSWGLAGGRNTQYF. The CDR3 DNA reads TGTGCCAGCAGTTGGGGACTAGCGGGGGGAAGGAATACGCAGTATTTT.

This clone was seen once. The chain has TRBV7-2 and TRBJ2-2; 9 bases match TRBD2. J lost 6 bases, V lost 5 bases, and 4 bases had no gene match. The CDR3 contains 14 residues. Germline CDR1 and CDR2: SGHTA and FQGNSA. DNA for the CDR3: TGTGCCAGCAGCCCAGGACTAGCGCCCGGGGAGCTGTTTTTT. It is translated as CASSPGLAPGELFF. The complete variable domain, with remaining parts taken from reference TRBV7-2 and TRBJ2-2, reads GAGVSQSPSNKVTEKGKDVELRCDPISGHTALYWYRQSLGQGLEFLIYFQGNSAPDKSGLPSDRFSAERTGGSVSTLTIQRTQQEDSAVYLCASSPGLAPGELFFGEGSRLTVL.